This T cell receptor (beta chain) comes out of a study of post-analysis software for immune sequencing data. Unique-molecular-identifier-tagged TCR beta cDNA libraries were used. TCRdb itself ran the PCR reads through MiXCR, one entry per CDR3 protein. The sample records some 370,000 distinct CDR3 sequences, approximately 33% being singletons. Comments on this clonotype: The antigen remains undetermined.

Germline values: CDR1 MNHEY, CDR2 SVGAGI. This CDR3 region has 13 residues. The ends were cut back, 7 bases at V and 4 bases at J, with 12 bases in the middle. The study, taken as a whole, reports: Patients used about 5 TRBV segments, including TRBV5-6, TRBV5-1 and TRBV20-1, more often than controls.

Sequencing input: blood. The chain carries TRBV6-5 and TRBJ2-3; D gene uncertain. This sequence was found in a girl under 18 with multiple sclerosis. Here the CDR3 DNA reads TGTGCCAGCAACCCCAGCACTTCAGATACGCAGTATTTT. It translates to CASNPSTSDTQYF.